This TCR beta chain was captured by sequencing in a study of OX40 agonist ivuxolimab in advanced cancers. Study findings and constraints: At 0.1-3.0 mg/kg, partial responders had clonal expansion among the lowest observed.

Patients with a history of autoimmune disease or on systemic immunosuppression were excluded. A word on this clone: The antigen remains undetermined.

This CDR3 has 15 residues. The V gene's germline CDR1 is MNHNS and CDR2 SASEGT. V was pared by 0 bases and J by 4 bases, with 12 bases between. Measured with immunoSEQ multiplex PCR; TCRdb has only the in-frame clones, and not every one. Of 90,000 to 100,000 clones listed, roughly nine tenths are singletons. The TCR sequence derives from an adult with an advanced solid tumor such as melanoma, head and neck, liver or kidney cancer. The rearrangement uses TRBV6-1 and TRBJ1-2, with D uncertain. The sequences come from CD4+ or CD8+ T cells sorted from blood, collected in a trial of the OX40 agonist ivuxolimab. The CDR3 spells CASSEADGGSYGYTF. As DNA, the CDR3 is TGTGCCAGCAGTGAAGCTGACGGAGGCAGCTATGGCTACACCTTC.